The entry that follows covers one T cell receptor (beta chain) sequence. The record originates from a study of blood T cell repertoires in COVID-19. Study details: Sites in the United States, Italy and Spain provided acute and convalescent COVID-19 samples.

The V segment lost 4 bases and the J segment 0 bases; nucleotides outside the gene matches: 6. The length of the CDR3 is 16 residues. Germline V CDR1 and CDR2: MNHEY, SVGAGI. As processed by the authors: Counts of nucleated cells, estimated from reference gene primer amplification, were obtained. Sequencing was performed with immunoSEQ multiplex PCR; in TCRdb, only in-frame clones are kept and a portion is missing. V and J calls and clone size are copied from that table; D and trimming were computed from the DNA. The repertoire holds about 63,000 clones, about 80% seen once, with approximately 30% in the top ten.

The receptor was isolated from a human donor in a cohort sampled during active COVID-19. The rearrangement links TRBV6-5 to TRBJ2-7; 10 bases map to TRBD1. The sequenced material came from peripheral blood. The CDR3: CASSSRTGGASYEQYF. The CDR3 DNA reads as TGTGCCAGCAGTTCCCGGACAGGGGGAGCCTCCTACGAGCAGTACTTC.